This T cell receptor (beta chain) came from a study of T cells of healthy individuals. TCRdb redid the calling of the 5' RACE reads with MiXCR, one entry per CDR3 protein. This table has tens of thousands of distinct CDR3 sequences, 15% to 20% appearing once. This clonotype was detected a few times. This receptor was obtained from a human donor in good health.

Here the CDR3 DNA reads TGCAGTGCTAGATGGGGGGGTGAATATCAGCCCCAGCATTTT. The encoded protein is CSARWGGEYQPQHF. The gene calls are TRBV20-1 and TRBJ1-5; D is possibly TRBD1 (5 bases). Germline CDR1 reads DFQATT; CDR2 reads SNEGSKA (reference sequence). Trimming took 2 bases from V and 5 from J, leaving 13 bases between them. The CDR3 has 14 residues.